The T cell receptor (beta chain) described here comes from a study of CD8 T cell repertoires and HIV-1 epitope variants. Whole-study context: Separate wells received one of Twenty-five Gag or Nef variant peptides. Control wells had CMV/EBV/flu peptides, negative Ebola AY9, or no peptide. Equal numbers of autologous T cell-negative cells presented antigen to enriched T cells. Overall study results and limits: About 10 antigen-specific TCR beta clonotypes were found; five to seven seemed cross-reactive to variants.

V was shortened by 4 bases and J by 6 bases, with 15 bases between the two germline ends. There are 14 residues in the CDR3. Germline values: CDR1 LNHDA, CDR2 SQIVND (reference sequence). Measured with immunoSEQ multiplex PCR; TCRdb has only the in-frame clones, and not every one. Of about 90,000 clones in the sample, roughly four fifths were seen once. This clone has a single count. Its target is unknown. The chain employs TRBV19 and TRBJ1-2, with D perhaps matching TRBD1 (6 bases). Sequenced: uncultured baseline CD8+ T cells from peripheral blood mononuclear cells (PBMCs). The receptor was isolated from a male donor with HIV. CDR3 protein: CASSTRDRKDGYTF. DNA of the CDR3: TGTGCCAGTAGTACCCGAGACAGGAAGGATGGCTACACCTTC. Full variable domain (outside the CDR3, taken from reference TRBV19 and TRBJ1-2): DGGITQSPKYLFRKEGQNVTLSCEQNLNHDAMYWYRQDPGQGLRLIYYSQIVNDFQKGDIAEGYSVSREKKESFPLTVTSAQKNPTAFYLCASSTRDRKDGYTFGSGTRLTVV.